This T cell receptor beta chain was retrieved from a study of Ad26.COV2.S vaccination and SARS-CoV-2 variants. General study results and limits: Analyses of TCR breadth and depth may have underestimated total T cell responses.

Details on this clone: Its antigen remains unknown.

Here immunoSEQ multiplex PCR was the method, and the copy in TCRdb shows in-frame clones only, minus some. This sample has about 680,000 clones, with about 90% found just once. Per germline, CDR1 SGHAT and CDR2 FQDESV (reference sequence). V lost 5 bases and J lost 7, with 15 bases in between. The CDR3 runs to 13 residues. Treatment denoted: about 20 received Ad26.COV2.S at low or high dose, single or two shots; about 5 received placebo; per-sample allocation not given. Sampling happened 63 days after the first vaccine or placebo injection. The sequencing here drew on peripheral blood, taken in a trial of Ad26.COV2.S vaccine versus placebo. This sequence originates from a person aged 18 to 65 who received the Ad26.COV2.S COVID-19 vaccine or a placebo. The chain couples TRBV11-1 to TRBJ2-7; D may match TRBD1 or TRBD2 (5 bases each). This CDR3 is CASSINAGREQYF. Written as DNA, the CDR3 is TGTGCCAGCAGCATAAACGCAGGGAGAGAGCAGTACTTC.